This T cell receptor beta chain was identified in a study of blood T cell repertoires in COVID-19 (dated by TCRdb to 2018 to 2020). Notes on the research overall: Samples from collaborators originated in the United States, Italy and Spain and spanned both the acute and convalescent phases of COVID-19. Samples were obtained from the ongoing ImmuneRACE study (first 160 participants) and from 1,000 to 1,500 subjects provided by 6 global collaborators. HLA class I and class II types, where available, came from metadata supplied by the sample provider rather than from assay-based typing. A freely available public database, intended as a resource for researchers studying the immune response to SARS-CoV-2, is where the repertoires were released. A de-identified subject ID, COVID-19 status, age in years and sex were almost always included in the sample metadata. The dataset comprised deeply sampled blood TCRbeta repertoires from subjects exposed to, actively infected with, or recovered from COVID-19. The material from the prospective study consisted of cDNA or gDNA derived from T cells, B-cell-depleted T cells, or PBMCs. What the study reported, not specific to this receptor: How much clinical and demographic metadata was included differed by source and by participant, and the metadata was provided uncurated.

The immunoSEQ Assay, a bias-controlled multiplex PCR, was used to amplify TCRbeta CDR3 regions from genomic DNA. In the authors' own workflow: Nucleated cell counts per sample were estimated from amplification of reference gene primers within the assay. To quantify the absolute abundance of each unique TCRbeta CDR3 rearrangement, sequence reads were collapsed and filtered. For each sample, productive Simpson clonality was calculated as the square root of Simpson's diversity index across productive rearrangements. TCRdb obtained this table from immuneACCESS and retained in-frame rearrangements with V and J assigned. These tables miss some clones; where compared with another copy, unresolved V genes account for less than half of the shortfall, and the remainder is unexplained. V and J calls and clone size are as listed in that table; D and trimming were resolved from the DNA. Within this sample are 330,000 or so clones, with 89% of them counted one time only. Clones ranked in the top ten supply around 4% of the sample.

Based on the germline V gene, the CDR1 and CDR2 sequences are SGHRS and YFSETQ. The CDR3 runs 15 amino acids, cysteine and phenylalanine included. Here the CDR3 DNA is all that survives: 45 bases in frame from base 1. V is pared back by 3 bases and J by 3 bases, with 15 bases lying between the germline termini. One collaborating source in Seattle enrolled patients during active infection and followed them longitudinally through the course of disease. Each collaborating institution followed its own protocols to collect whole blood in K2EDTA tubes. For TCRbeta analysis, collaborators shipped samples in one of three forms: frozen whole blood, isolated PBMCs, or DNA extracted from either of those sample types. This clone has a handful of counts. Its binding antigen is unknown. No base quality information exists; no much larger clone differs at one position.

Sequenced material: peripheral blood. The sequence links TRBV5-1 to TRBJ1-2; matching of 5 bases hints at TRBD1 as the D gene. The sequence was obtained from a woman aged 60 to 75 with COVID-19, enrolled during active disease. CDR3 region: CASSSTDSKHYGYTF. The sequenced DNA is TGCGCCAGCAGCTCCACTGACAGCAAGCACTATGGCTACACCTTC.